This paragraph covers one T cell receptor (beta chain) sequence. Germline V gene sequence: CDR1 SGDLS, CDR2 YYNGEE. V was shortened by 4 bases and J by 0 bases, with 17 bases between the two germline ends. The CDR3 totals 16 residues. The sample is drawn from a study of OX40 agonist ivuxolimab in advanced cancers. The table came from immunoSEQ multiplex PCR; TCRdb's copy has only in-frame clones and leaves some out. The sample carries about 54,000 clones, almost 85% recorded once. This TCR derives from an adult with an advanced solid tumor such as melanoma, head and neck, liver or kidney cancer. V usage is TRBV9 and J usage is TRBJ2-7; D call uncertain. Here the sequenced sample was CD4+ or CD8+ T cells sorted from blood, taken in a trial of the OX40 agonist ivuxolimab. The CDR3 loop reads CASSPRGAVSSYEQYF. The CDR3 region has the DNA TGTGCCAGCAGCCCCCGAGGCGCAGTCAGCTCCTACGAGCAGTACTTC.